These 27 T cell receptor beta chains were all obtained from the same sample, sequenced in a study of blood T cell repertoires in COVID-19. Using immunoSEQ multiplex PCR, the repertoire was profiled, and TCRdb retains in-frame clones only, with some absent. The repertoire has some 180,000 clones, around 80% of them found once; the top ten carry 2.5% to 3.5%. Sequenced sample: peripheral blood. These receptors all come from a woman at least 80 years old with active or convalescent COVID-19.

This rearrangement joins TRBV9 to TRBJ1-2; no clear D. The CDR3 sequence is 14 residues long. Deletions cut 3 bases from V and 7 bases from J, with 16 bases between. The germline CDR1 and CDR2 sequences are SGDLS and YYNGEE. The CDR3: CASSDPMGSGGYTF. CDR3 nucleotide sequence: TGTGCCAGCAGCGACCCAATGGGGAGCGGTGGCTACACCTTC. Together with reference TRBV9 and TRBJ1-2, the CDR3 gives the full variable domain: DSGVTQTPKHLITATGQRVTLRCSPRSGDLSVYWYQQSLDQGLQFLIQYYNGEERAKGNILERFSAQQFPDLHSELNLSSLELGDSALYFCASSDPMGSGGYTFGSGTRLTVV.

By share of the sample, this clone is medium-sized (0.01 to 0.1%). The CDR3 DNA sequence: TGTGCCAGCTCACCAGGGACAACGAACACCGGGGAGCTGTTTTTT. Translation: CASSPGTTNTGELFF. This chain connects TRBV18 to TRBJ2-2; a possible D gene is TRBD1 (6 bases). V was pared by 2 bases and J by 0 bases, with 7 bases between. The CDR3 contains 15 residues. Looked up from germline, CDR1 is KGHSH and CDR2 is LQKENI.

The chain carries TRBV9 and TRBJ1-1; weak D call: TRBD1 (5 bases). This CDR3 has 14 amino acids. Per germline, CDR1 SGDLS and CDR2 YYNGEE. The ends were cut back, 4 bases at V and 0 bases at J, with 10 bases in the middle. The CDR3 nucleotides are TGTGCCAGCAGCCCCCAGGACATGAACACTGAAGCTTTCTTT. It codes for CASSPQDMNTEAFF.

There are a few counts of this clone. The rearrangement uses TRBV6-6 and TRBJ2-7; 11 bases agree with TRBD1. Losses at the gene ends were 0 bases for V and 6 bases for J; bases not matched to a gene: 4. The CDR3 sequence is 15 residues long. Germline loops: CDR1 MNHNY, CDR2 SVGAGI (reference sequence). The CDR3 sequence: CASSYSGQGAGEQYF. The CDR3 nucleotides read TGTGCCAGCAGTTACTCTGGACAGGGGGCTGGCGAGCAGTACTTC.

Only a few counts were recorded for this clone. The V call is TRBV6-5, the J call TRBJ1-5, with D unclear. V lost 6 bases, J lost 0 bases, and 12 bases lay in between. This CDR3 has 15 residues. The germline gives CDR1 MNHEY, CDR2 SVGAGI. DNA of the CDR3: TGTGCCAGCAGGGGAGCGGGAGCTAGCAATCAGCCCCAGCATTTT. Protein sequence: CASRGAGASNQPQHF.

This chain connects TRBV2 to TRBJ1-5, with D possibly matching TRBD1 (6 bases). The CDR3 covers 18 residues. Trimming pared 3 bases from V and 0 bases from J, leaving 18 bases between. CDR1 and CDR2 (germline): SNHLY, FYNNEI. The CDR3 nucleotides are TGTGCCAGCAGTGAGGGGGCAAAGACAGGACTTAGCAATCAGCCCCAGCATTTT. This encodes CASSEGAKTGLSNQPQHF.

V and J are TRBV5-1 and TRBJ1-6, with D unresolved. Looked up from germline, CDR1 is SGHRS and CDR2 is YFSETQ. Trimming shortened V by 0 bases and J by 0 bases, and 10 bases separated the two germline ends. The CDR3 sequence is 17 residues long. The CDR3 bases are TGCGCCAGCAGCTTGGCCGCCGGGAGCTCCTATAATTCACCCCTCCACTTT. This encodes CASSLAAGSSYNSPLHF. Full variable domain (rest looked up from reference TRBV5-1 and TRBJ1-6): KAGVTQTPRYLIKTRGQQVTLSCSPISGHRSVSWYQQTPGQGLQFLFEYFSETQRNKGNFPGRFSGRQFSNSRSEMNVSTLELGDSALYLCASSLAAGSSYNSPLHFGNGTRLTVT.

V is TRBV5-1 and J is TRBJ1-6; 7 bases line up with TRBD1. V dropped 4 bases and J dropped 6; count of bases not matched to a gene: 7. CDR1 is SGHRS and CDR2 is YFSETQ in the germline V gene. This CDR3 spans 15 amino acids. CDR3 loop: CASSDTTGPNSPLHF. As DNA, the CDR3 is TGCGCCAGCAGCGATACGACAGGGCCTAATTCACCCCTCCACTTT.

The CDR3 DNA sequence: TGTGCCAGTAGTATAGACTACAGGGATTCACCCCTCCACTTT. Amino acid sequence: CASSIDYRDSPLHF. This chain links TRBV19 with TRBJ1-6; tentative D call: TRBD1 (6 bases). The CDR3 totals 14 residues. Germline assignment: CDR1 LNHDA and CDR2 SQIVND (reference sequence). Trimming removed 0 bases from V and 8 bases from J, with 8 bases in between. Filled out from reference TRBV19 and TRBJ1-6, the complete variable domain reads DGGITQSPKYLFRKEGQNVTLSCEQNLNHDAMYWYRQDPGQGLRLIYYSQIVNDFQKGDIAEGYSVSREKKESFPLTVTSAQKNPTAFYLCASSIDYRDSPLHFGNGTRLTVT.

This clone has only a few counts. This chain links TRBV20-1 with TRBJ1-1; D gene ambiguous. Trimming pared 3 bases from V and 2 bases from J, leaving 10 bases between. Germline V gives CDR1 DFQATT, CDR2 SNEGSKA (reference sequence). This CDR3 region has 13 residues. CDR3 bases: TGCAGTGCTAGTATGCAGGTAAACACTGAAGCTTTCTTT. Residues: CSASMQVNTEAFF.

The chain links TRBV28 to TRBJ2-7; 7 bases fit TRBD1. The CDR3 spans 13 residues. Losses at the gene ends were 6 bases for V and 4 bases for J; bases not matched to a gene: 6. Germline CDR1 reads MDHEN; CDR2 reads SYDVKM. The CDR3 DNA is TGTGCCAGCAGCGAGGGACAGCTATACGAGCAGTACTTC. Protein: CASSEGQLYEQYF. The full variable domain, in which reference TRBV28 and TRBJ2-7 provide the parts outside the CDR3, is DVKVTQSSRYLVKRTGEKVFLECVQDMDHENMFWYRQDPGLGLRLIYFSYDVKMKEKGDIPEGYSVSREKKERFSLILESASTNQTSMYLCASSEGQLYEQYFGPGTRLTVT.

CDR3 sequence reads: CAIADREGYGYTF. In DNA, the CDR3 is TGTGCCATCGCGGACAGGGAGGGCTATGGCTACACCTTC. The rearrangement joins TRBV10-3 to TRBJ1-2; 8 bases fit TRBD1. The CDR3 extends over 13 amino acids. V lost 8 bases, J lost 4 bases, and 6 bases stayed unmatched. Germline V gives CDR1 ENHRY, CDR2 SYGVKD.

The chain links TRBV2 to TRBJ2-3; D is undetermined. CDR3 length: 14 residues. Germline lookup yields CDR1 SNHLY and CDR2 FYNNEI. With 8 bases removed from V and 6 bases from J, the gap between germline ends came to 18 bases. The CDR3 region is CASVAGYPADTQYF. For the CDR3, the DNA is TGTGCCAGCGTAGCTGGCTACCCGGCTGATACGCAGTATTTT.

This clone appeared a few times. This chain joins TRBV6-5 and TRBJ1-5; D ambiguous. Germline V gene lookup returns CDR1 MNHEY and CDR2 SVGAGI. The CDR3 spans 13 residues. The V and J ends lost 2 bases and 5 bases respectively, with 7 bases between them. CDR3 sequence: CASSYREHQPQHF. In DNA, the CDR3 is TGTGCCAGCAGTTACAGGGAGCATCAGCCCCAGCATTTT.

As concerns this clone: At the DNA level, this CDR3 is encoded by other sequences in the same sample as well. The chain links TRBV19 to TRBJ1-1; 7 positions match TRBD1. The J segment lost 4 bases and the V segment lost 7 bases, leaving 6 bases of the junction unmatched. The germline CDR1 and CDR2 sequences are LNHDA and SQIVND (reference sequence). The CDR3 is made up of 13 amino acids. The CDR3: CASTPRQGTEAFF. The CDR3 nucleotides read TGTGCCAGTACCCCGAGACAGGGCACTGAAGCTTTCTTT.

The chain employs TRBV1 and TRBJ2-3; the table's D call, TRBD2, has no DNA check behind it. TRBV1 is annotated as a pseudogene. The CDR3 sequence is 16 residues long. This chain's CDR3 is CTSSQVPTSGDDTQYF. CDR3 bases: TGCACCAGCAGCCAAGTACCGACTAGCGGGGACGATACGCAGTATTTT.

This chain links TRBV7-9 with TRBJ2-3, with 8 bases fitting TRBD2. The CDR3 length is 16 residues. The V and J ends lost 7 bases and 0 bases, in that order; junction bases with no gene match: 9. Germline CDR1 SEHNR, CDR2 FQNEAQ (reference sequence). DNA of the CDR3: TGTGCCAGCACCCCCCTTAGCGGGGCTAGCACAGATACGCAGTATTTT. Translating gives CASTPLSGASTDTQYF.

CDR3 nucleotide sequence: TGTGCCAGCAGCGTAGGGGGACAGGGAACCTACGAGCAGTACTTC. Amino acid sequence: CASSVGGQGTYEQYF. J is TRBJ2-7 and V is TRBV9; TRBD1 matches at 9 bases. The V segment lost 0 bases and the J segment 2 bases; nucleotides outside the gene matches: 3. The CDR3 contains 15 residues. CDR1 and CDR2 (germline): SGDLS, YYNGEE.

The V gene is TRBV4-2, the J gene TRBJ2-5, with TRBD2 matching over 13 bases. This CDR3 contains 16 residues. In germline, CDR1 is LGHNA, CDR2 YNFKEQ. V shed 3 bases, J shed 7 bases, and the junction held 8 bases outside the gene matches. The CDR3 here is CASSQETSGGPGTQYF. As DNA, the CDR3 is TGTGCCAGCAGCCAGGAGACTAGCGGGGGGCCGGGGACCCAGTACTTC.

This rearrangement joins TRBV3-1 (or the pseudogene TRBV3-2) to TRBJ1-1; perhaps TRBD1 as D (6 bases). CDR1 and CDR2 (germline): LGHDT, YNNKEL (reference sequence). V gave up 3 bases and J gave up 4 bases, with 15 bases separating them. The CDR3 is 15 residues long. CDR3 loop: CASSHGGLGGTEAFF. CDR3 DNA sequence: TGTGCCAGCAGCCACGGGGGGCTGGGTGGCACTGAAGCTTTCTTT.

The rearrangement links TRBV5-1 to TRBJ1-4; 10 bases fit TRBD1. J gave up 8 bases and V 4 bases, and 8 bases lay outside the gene matches. Germline values: CDR1 SGHRS, CDR2 YFSETQ. This CDR3 region has 15 residues. The CDR3 bases are TGCGCCAGCAGCCTAACCGGGACAGGGGAAGAAAAACTGTTTTTT. It is translated as CASSLTGTGEEKLFF.

The chain carries TRBV5-1 and TRBJ1-2, with D possibly TRBD1 on 5 matching bases. Trimming shortened V by 0 bases and J by 6 bases, and 12 bases separated the two germline ends. This CDR3 is built from 14 residues. Germline lookup yields CDR1 SGHRS and CDR2 YFSETQ. Written as DNA, the CDR3 is TGCGCCAGCAGCTTGGGCCAGGGAGGGAATGGCTACACCTTC. This codes for CASSLGQGGNGYTF.

The chain is built from TRBV18 and TRBJ1-4, with TRBD1 matching 10 bases. Germline V gene data show CDR1 as KGHSH and CDR2 as LQKENI. The CDR3 loop spans 17 amino acids. V shed 5 bases, J shed 5 bases, and the junction held 11 bases outside the gene matches. The DNA for the CDR3 is TGTGCCAGCTCAATAAATTACCGACAGGGGGCAAATGAAAAACTGTTTTTT. Protein product: CASSINYRQGANEKLFF. The whole variable domain, remainder taken from reference TRBV18 and TRBJ1-4, is NAGVMQNPRHLVRRRGQEARLRCSPMKGHSHVYWYRQLPEEGLKFMVYLQKENIIDESGMPKERFSAEFPKEGPSILRIQQVVRGDSAAYFCASSINYRQGANEKLFFGSGTQLSVL.

The chain combines TRBV29-1 with TRBJ1-4; 8 bases line up with TRBD1. The CDR3 runs to 12 residues. Germline V gene sequence: CDR1 SQVTM, CDR2 ANQGSEA. With 7 bases clipped from V and 8 bases from J, the junction kept 6 bases outside the gene matches. CDR3 nucleotides: TGCAGCGCCCGGACAGGGCCCGAAAAACTGTTTTTT. This codes for CSARTGPEKLFF. Together with reference TRBV29-1 and TRBJ1-4, the CDR3 gives the full variable domain: SAVISQKPSRDICQRGTSLTIQCQVDSQVTMMFWYRQQPGQSLTLIATANQGSEATYESGFVIDKFPISRPNLTFSTLTVSNMSPEDSSIYLCSARTGPEKLFFGSGTQLSVL.

This clone was seen a handful of times. This chain connects TRBV13 to TRBJ1-1; D possibly corresponds to TRBD1 (6 bases). This CDR3 spans 14 amino acids. From germline, CDR1 is PRHDT and CDR2 FYEKMQ (reference sequence). V was shortened by 5 bases and J by 11 bases, with 21 bases between the two germline ends. In DNA, the CDR3 is TGTGCCAGCAGCGCTTCCGGACAGCGAAAAGGGGCTTTCTTT. This gives the protein CASSASGQRKGAFF.

The rearrangement links TRBV11-2 to TRBJ1-4; unclear D gene. The CDR3 contains 13 residues. V lost 5 bases, J lost 8 bases, and 12 bases lay in between. Germline CDR1 reads SGHAT; CDR2 reads FQNNGV. Here the CDR3 DNA reads TGTGCCAGCAGCCGCGGTTTTCGGGAAAAACTGTTTTTT. Its protein product is CASSRGFREKLFF. The full variable domain, its missing parts supplied by reference TRBV11-2 and TRBJ1-4, is EAGVAQSPRYKIIEKRQSVAFWCNPISGHATLYWYQQILGQGPKLLIQFQNNGVVDDSQLPKDRFSAERLKGVDSTLKIQPAKLEDSAVYLCASSRGFREKLFFGSGTQLSVL.

V usage is TRBV5-1 and J usage is TRBJ2-2; 9 bases are a match to TRBD2. The CDR3 loop spans 16 amino acids. Germline V CDR1 and CDR2: SGHRS, YFSETQ. The J segment lost 1 base and the V segment lost 5 bases, leaving 6 bases of the junction unmatched. DNA of the CDR3: TGCGCCAGCAGACGAGGGACTAGCCAGAACACCGGGGAGCTGTTTTTT. Amino acid sequence: CASRRGTSQNTGELFF.